A single sample gave rise to the 19 T cell receptor beta chains below, sequenced in a study of T-cell memory formation after mild COVID-19 (dated by TCRdb to 2020 to 2023). Libraries were made using 5' RACE. The sample was run on an Illumina NovaSeq 6000. TCRdb cleaned the public reads at Q25 with fastp, built clones with MiXCR and kept in-frame beta chains. Rows are unified per CDR3 protein, each entry keeping the most common DNA and genes. In all, the sample holds a few hundred thousand distinct CDR3 sequences, and less than 25% of those were seen once. Roughly 8.1% of the sample lies in the top ten. The source material was PBMCs or a T cell subset sorted from them (not recorded which). All receptors derive from an adult woman who had mild COVID-19 (a few samples of this study predate the infection). The sample titles of this study are shuffled in the database, so cell type and time point are left out; the donor was told from shared clones.

This chain joins TRBV11-2 and TRBJ2-5; a weak D match, TRBD1 (6 bases). This CDR3 has 15 residues. Germline loops: CDR1 SGHAT, CDR2 FQNNGV. V was trimmed by 5 bases and J by 4 bases, leaving 17 bases between them. CDR3 bases: TGTGCCAGCAGCCTCCTCCCAACAGGGCCAGAGACCCAGTACTTC. Translation: CASSLLPTGPETQYF.

The table lists this clonotype with a few counts. The chain recombines TRBV4-3 with TRBJ2-1; 15 nucleotides line up with TRBD2. CDR1 is LGHNA and CDR2 is YSLEER in the germline V gene. The CDR3 spans 19 residues. Trimming cost V 4 bases and J 4 bases; bases outside gene matches: 11. CDR3 amino acids: CASSPYSGTSGRRYNEQFF. The CDR3 DNA is TGCGCCAGCAGCCCTTACTCCGGGACTAGCGGGAGGCGGTACAATGAGCAGTTCTTC.

On this clonotype itself: One end of the junction is discordant with germline, which a read error may explain. The rearrangement joins TRBV7-9 to TRBJ2-2; D perhaps matches TRBD1 (6 bases). Germline V gene data show CDR1 as SEHNR and CDR2 as FQNEAQ (reference sequence). The CDR3 extends over 19 amino acids. The CDR3 DNA reads as TGTGCCAGAAGCTTGCTACAGGTTTCGGACAGCTCGGGGACCGGGGAGCTGTTTTTT. It is translated as CARSLLQVSDSSGTGELFF.

This clonotype showed up just a few times. V and J are TRBV20-1 and TRBJ1-1, with D possibly being TRBD1 (6 bases). Trimming left V 3 bases short and J 7 bases short, with 12 bases between. Germline V gene sequence: CDR1 DFQATT, CDR2 SNEGSKA (reference sequence). The CDR3 totals 12 residues. The chain's CDR3 is CSASPNRVEAFF. CDR3 sequence (DNA): TGCAGTGCTAGTCCGAACAGGGTTGAAGCTTTCTTT.

The chain joins TRBV7-2 to TRBJ2-3; 7 nucleotides align to TRBD1. Germline-derived CDR1 and CDR2 are SGHTA and FQGNSA. Trimming at V came to 3 bases and at J to 0 bases, leaving 3 bases not matched to a gene. The CDR3 sequence is 15 residues long. CDR3 DNA sequence: TGTGCCAGCAGCTTCAAGACAGGGAGCACAGATACGCAGTATTTT. Amino acids: CASSFKTGSTDTQYF. Full variable domain (outside the CDR3, taken from reference TRBV7-2 and TRBJ2-3): GAGVSQSPSNKVTEKGKDVELRCDPISGHTALYWYRQSLGQGLEFLIYFQGNSAPDKSGLPSDRFSAERTGGSVSTLTIQRTQQEDSAVYLCASSFKTGSTDTQYFGPGTRLTVL.

V is TRBV20-1 and J is TRBJ2-7, with D perhaps assigned TRBD1 or TRBD2 (5 bases each). Germline CDR1 and CDR2: DFQATT and SNEGSKA (reference sequence). Trimming left V 1 base short and J 1 base short, with 14 bases between. This CDR3 is built from 15 residues. In nucleotides, the CDR3 is TGCAGTGCTAGAGTCCGGGGACCGAGTTCCTACGAGCAGTACTTC. This encodes CSARVRGPSSYEQYF.

The chain links TRBV20-1 to TRBJ2-1, with D tentatively TRBD2 (5 bases). This CDR3 spans 15 amino acids. Trimming shortened V by 0 bases and J by 3 bases, and 12 bases separated the two germline ends. The germline CDR1 and CDR2 sequences are DFQATT and SNEGSKA (reference sequence). The CDR3 bases are TGCAGTGCTAGAGATCTTGCGGGCAGCTACAATGAGCAGTTCTTC. It codes for CSARDLAGSYNEQFF.

The chain recombines TRBV29-1 with TRBJ2-2; unclear D gene. The germline gives CDR1 SQVTM, CDR2 ANQGSEA. V lost 7 bases to trimming and J lost 2 bases, with 8 bases between them. This CDR3 spans 12 amino acids. The CDR3 spells CSARINTGELFF. The CDR3 region has the DNA TGCAGCGCGAGGATAAACACCGGGGAGCTGTTTTTT.

The rearrangement links TRBV7-8 to TRBJ2-7; either TRBD1 or TRBD2 may supply D (6 bases each). Germline values: CDR1 SGHVS, CDR2 FQNEAQ. The CDR3 length is 16 residues. V lost 5 bases and J lost 3, with 20 bases in between. The DNA of the CDR3 is TGTGCCAGCAGCGACTCCCGGGGGCCGGACAGCTACGAGCAGTACTTC. Translating gives CASSDSRGPDSYEQYF.

This clonotype was detected only a few times. The rearrangement links TRBV6-2 or TRBV6-3 to TRBJ2-1; TRBD1 aligns across 7 bases. The CDR3 is made up of 14 amino acids. CDR1 is MNHEY and CDR2 is SVGEGT in the germline V gene. J gave up 5 bases and V 6 bases, and 7 bases lay outside the gene matches. The CDR3 loop is CASRDPGQNNEQFF. Here the CDR3 DNA reads TGTGCCAGCAGAGATCCGGGACAGAACAATGAGCAGTTCTTC.

V and J are TRBV7-8 and TRBJ2-1, with 9 bases identical to TRBD1. CDR3 length: 15 amino acids. Germline V lookup: CDR1 SGHVS, CDR2 FQNEAQ. With V trimmed by 4 bases and J by 2 bases, 3 bases remained unmatched. The CDR3 protein is CASSSQGATYNEQFF. The CDR3 DNA reads TGTGCCAGCAGCTCACAGGGGGCCACCTACAATGAGCAGTTCTTC.

This clonotype was observed a handful of times. The chain has TRBV6-2 or TRBV6-3 and TRBJ2-5; TRBD2 aligns across 11 bases. Germline lookup yields CDR1 MNHEY and CDR2 SVGEGT. CDR3 length: 15 amino acids. The trim removed 2 bases at V and 4 bases at J, leaving 3 bases unmatched. In DNA form, the CDR3 reads TGTGCCAGCAGTTACACCGGGACTAGCGGAGAGACCCAGTACTTC. This gives the protein CASSYTGTSGETQYF.

The V call is TRBV7-8, the J call TRBJ1-1, with a tentative D call TRBD1 (6 bases). Germline CDR1 SGHVS, CDR2 FQNEAQ. V dropped 1 base and J dropped 0 bases, with 12 bases sitting between them. The CDR3 runs to 16 residues. In nucleotides, the CDR3 is TGTGCCAGCAGCTTAGGCCAGGCAGGGGTGAACACTGAAGCTTTCTTT. It encodes CASSLGQAGVNTEAFF.

The CDR3 DNA is TGCGCCAGCAGCGACCCAGGAGATCGGTTTGGTGAGCAGTACTTC. Translated, it gives CASSDPGDRFGEQYF. The chain combines TRBV5-1 with TRBJ2-7; D is unresolved. The CDR3 is 15 amino acids. Germline CDR1 is SGHRS and CDR2 is YFSETQ. The ends were cut back, 4 bases at V and 7 bases at J, with 21 bases in the middle.

This clonotype appeared a few times. The V and J genes are TRBV29-1 and TRBJ2-7, with D perhaps TRBD2 (5 bases). Trimming took off 7 bases at V and 0 bases at J, with 13 bases between the two ends. Germline assignment: CDR1 SQVTM and CDR2 ANQGSEA. CDR3 length: 13 amino acids. The CDR3 protein is CSAETGSSYEQYF. The DNA of the CDR3 is TGCAGCGCCGAGACTGGGAGCTCCTACGAGCAGTACTTC.

This clonotype was recorded a few times. V usage is TRBV5-1 and J usage is TRBJ1-1; a weak D match, TRBD1 (5 bases). CDR3 length: 14 amino acids. Germline CDR1 is SGHRS and CDR2 is YFSETQ. Between the trimmed V and J ends, which lost 4 bases and 3 bases, there was a span of 13 bases. The CDR3 reads CASSVFGGDTEAFF. CDR3 nucleotide sequence: TGCGCCAGCAGCGTCTTTGGGGGTGACACTGAAGCTTTCTTT.

This clonotype came up a few times. This chain uses TRBV18 with TRBJ1-1; no firm D call. The V gene's germline CDR1 is KGHSH and CDR2 LQKENI. Between the trimmed V and J ends, which lost 2 bases and 4 bases, there was a span of 11 bases. The CDR3 has 14 amino acids. Here the CDR3 DNA reads TGTGCCAGCTCACCAACGACCCCGATCACTGAAGCTTTCTTT. The encoded protein is CASSPTTPITEAFF.

The chain joins TRBV7-9 to TRBJ2-7; 8 positions match TRBD1. Germline V CDR1 and CDR2: SEHNR, FQNEAQ (reference sequence). V lost 6 bases to trimming and J lost 2 bases; unmatched junction nucleotides: 9. The CDR3 has 15 residues. The CDR3 region has the DNA TGTGCCAGCAGTCCAACCTGGGACAGGCCCTACGAGCAGTACTTC. Protein sequence: CASSPTWDRPYEQYF.

J is TRBJ1-1 and V is TRBV30, with unresolved D. Germline values: CDR1 GTSNPN, CDR2 SVGIG (reference sequence). Trimming removed 2 bases at V and 4 bases at J, with 8 bases between. The CDR3 contains 12 residues. CDR3 region: CAWSRASTEAFF. CDR3 DNA: TGTGCCTGGAGTAGGGCGAGCACTGAAGCTTTCTTT.